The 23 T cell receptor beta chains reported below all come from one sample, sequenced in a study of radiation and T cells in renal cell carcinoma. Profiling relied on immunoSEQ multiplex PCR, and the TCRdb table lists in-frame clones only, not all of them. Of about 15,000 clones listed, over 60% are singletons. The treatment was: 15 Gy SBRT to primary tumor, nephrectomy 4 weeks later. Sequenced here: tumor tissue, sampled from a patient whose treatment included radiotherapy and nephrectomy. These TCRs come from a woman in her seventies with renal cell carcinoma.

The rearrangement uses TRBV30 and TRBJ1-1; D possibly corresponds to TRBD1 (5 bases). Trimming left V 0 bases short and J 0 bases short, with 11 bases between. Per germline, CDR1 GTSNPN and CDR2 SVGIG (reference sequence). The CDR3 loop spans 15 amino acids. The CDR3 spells CAWSVRGGMNTEAFF. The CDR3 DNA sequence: TGTGCCTGGAGTGTAAGGGGAGGGATGAACACTGAAGCTTTCTTT.

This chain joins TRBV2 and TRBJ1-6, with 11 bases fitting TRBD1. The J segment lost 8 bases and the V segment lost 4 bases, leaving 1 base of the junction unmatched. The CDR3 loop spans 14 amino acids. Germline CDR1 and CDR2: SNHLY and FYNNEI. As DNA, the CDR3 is TGTGCCAGCAGTGTGGACAGGGGGCATTCACCCCTCCACTTT. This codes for CASSVDRGHSPLHF.

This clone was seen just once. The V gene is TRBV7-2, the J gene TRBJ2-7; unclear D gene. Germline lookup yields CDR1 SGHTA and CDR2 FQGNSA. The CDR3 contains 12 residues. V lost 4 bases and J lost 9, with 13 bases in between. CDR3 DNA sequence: TGTGCCAGCAGCTCCTTACGCGTAGGGCAGTACTTC. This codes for CASSSLRVGQYF. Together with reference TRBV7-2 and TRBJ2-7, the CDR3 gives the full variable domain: GAGVSQSPSNKVTEKGKDVELRCDPISGHTALYWYRQSLGQGLEFLIYFQGNSAPDKSGLPSDRFSAERTGGSVSTLTIQRTQQEDSAVYLCASSSLRVGQYFGPGTRLTVT.

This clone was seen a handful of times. CDR3 sequence reads: CASSDTTDRGQGGYTF. As DNA, the CDR3 is TGTGCCAGCAGCGACACAACCGACAGGGGCCAGGGGGGCTACACCTTC. V and J are TRBV7-9 and TRBJ1-2; 8 nucleotides agree with TRBD1. The CDR3 totals 16 residues. V shed 5 bases, J shed 8 bases, and the junction held 16 bases outside the gene matches. The germline V gene encodes CDR1 SEHNR and CDR2 FQNEAQ (reference sequence). The whole variable domain, filled in from reference TRBV7-9 and TRBJ1-2, reads DTGVSQNPRHKITKRGQNVTFRCDPISEHNRLYWYRQTLGQGPEFLTYFQNEAQLEKSRLLSDRFSAERPKGSFSTLEIQRTEQGDSAMYLCASSDTTDRGQGGYTFGSGTRLTVV.

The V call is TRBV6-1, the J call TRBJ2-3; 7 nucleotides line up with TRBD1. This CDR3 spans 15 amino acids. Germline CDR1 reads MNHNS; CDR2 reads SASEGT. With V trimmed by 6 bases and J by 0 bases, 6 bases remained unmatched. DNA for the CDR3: TGTGCCAGCAGACCCGGGACAGACAGCACAGATACGCAGTATTTT. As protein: CASRPGTDSTDTQYF.

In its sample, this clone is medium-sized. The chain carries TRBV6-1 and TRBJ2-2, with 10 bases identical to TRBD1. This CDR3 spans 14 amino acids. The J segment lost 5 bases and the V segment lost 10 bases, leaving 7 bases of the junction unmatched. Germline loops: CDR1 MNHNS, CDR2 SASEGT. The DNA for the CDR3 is TGTGCCATCGAGGACAGGGGGTTTACCGGGGAGCTGTTTTTT. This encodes CAIEDRGFTGELFF.

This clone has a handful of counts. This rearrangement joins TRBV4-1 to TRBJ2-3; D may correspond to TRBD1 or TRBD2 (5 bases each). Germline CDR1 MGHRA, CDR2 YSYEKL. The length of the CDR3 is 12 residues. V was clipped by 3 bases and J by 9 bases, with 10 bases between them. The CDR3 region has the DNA TGCGCCAGCAGCCATGGGGGTGGCACGCAGTATTTT. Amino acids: CASSHGGGTQYF.

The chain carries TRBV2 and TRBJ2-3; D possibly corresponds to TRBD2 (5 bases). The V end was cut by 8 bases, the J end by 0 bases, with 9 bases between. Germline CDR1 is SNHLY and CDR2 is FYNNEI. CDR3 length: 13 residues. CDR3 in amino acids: CASFSESTDTQYF. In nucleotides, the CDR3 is TGTGCCAGCTTTAGCGAAAGCACAGATACGCAGTATTTT.

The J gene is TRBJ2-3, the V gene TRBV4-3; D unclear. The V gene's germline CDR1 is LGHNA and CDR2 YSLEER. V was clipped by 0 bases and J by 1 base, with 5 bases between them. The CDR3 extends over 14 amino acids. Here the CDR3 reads CASSQDAGTDTQYF. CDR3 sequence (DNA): TGCGCCAGCAGCCAAGATGCTGGCACAGATACGCAGTATTTT.

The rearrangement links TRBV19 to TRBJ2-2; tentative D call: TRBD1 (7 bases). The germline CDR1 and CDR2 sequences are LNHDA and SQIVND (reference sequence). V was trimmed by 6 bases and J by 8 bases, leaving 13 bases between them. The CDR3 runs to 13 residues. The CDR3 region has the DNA TGTGCCAGTAGCCCACAGGGGACTGGGGAGCTGTTTTTT. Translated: CASSPQGTGELFF.

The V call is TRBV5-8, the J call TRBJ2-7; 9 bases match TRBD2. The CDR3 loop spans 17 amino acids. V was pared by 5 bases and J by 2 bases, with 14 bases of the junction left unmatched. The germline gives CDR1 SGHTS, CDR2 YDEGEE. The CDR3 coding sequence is TGTGCCAGCAGTTTTAGCGGGAGACTCCCCGCTACCTACGAGCAGTACTTC. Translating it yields CASSFSGRLPATYEQYF. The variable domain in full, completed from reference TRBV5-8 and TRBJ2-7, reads EAGVTQSPTHLIKTRGQQATLRCSPISGHTSVYWYQQALGLGLQFLLWYDEGEERNRGNFPPRFSGRQFPNYSSELNVNALELEDSALYLCASSFSGRLPATYEQYFGPGTRLTVT.

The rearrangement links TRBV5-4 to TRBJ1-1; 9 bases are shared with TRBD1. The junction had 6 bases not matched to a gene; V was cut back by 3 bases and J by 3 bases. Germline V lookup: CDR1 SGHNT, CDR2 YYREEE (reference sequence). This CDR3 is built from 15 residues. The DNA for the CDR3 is TGTGCCAGCAGCTGGGGACAGGGCGGGCACACTGAAGCTTTCTTT. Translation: CASSWGQGGHTEAFF.

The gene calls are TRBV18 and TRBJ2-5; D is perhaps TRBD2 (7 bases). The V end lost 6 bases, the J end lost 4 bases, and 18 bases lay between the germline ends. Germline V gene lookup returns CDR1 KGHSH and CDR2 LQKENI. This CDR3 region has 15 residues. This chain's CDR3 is CASSLGGARRETQYF. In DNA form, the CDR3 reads TGTGCCAGCTCCCTGGGGGGGGCGAGGCGAGAGACCCAGTACTTC. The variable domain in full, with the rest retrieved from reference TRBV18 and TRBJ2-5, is NAGVMQNPRHLVRRRGQEARLRCSPMKGHSHVYWYRQLPEEGLKFMVYLQKENIIDESGMPKERFSAEFPKEGPSILRIQQVVRGDSAAYFCASSLGGARRETQYFGPGTRLLVL.

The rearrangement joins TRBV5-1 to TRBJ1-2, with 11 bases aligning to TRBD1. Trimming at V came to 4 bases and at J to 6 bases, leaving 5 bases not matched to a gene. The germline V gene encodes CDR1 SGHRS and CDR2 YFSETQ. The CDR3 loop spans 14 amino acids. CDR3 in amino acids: CASSADRGRDGYTF. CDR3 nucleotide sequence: TGCGCCAGCAGCGCGGACAGGGGGCGCGATGGCTACACCTTC. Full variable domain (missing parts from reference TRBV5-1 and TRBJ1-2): KAGVTQTPRYLIKTRGQQVTLSCSPISGHRSVSWYQQTPGQGLQFLFEYFSETQRNKGNFPGRFSGRQFSNSRSEMNVSTLELGDSALYLCASSADRGRDGYTFGSGTRLTVV.

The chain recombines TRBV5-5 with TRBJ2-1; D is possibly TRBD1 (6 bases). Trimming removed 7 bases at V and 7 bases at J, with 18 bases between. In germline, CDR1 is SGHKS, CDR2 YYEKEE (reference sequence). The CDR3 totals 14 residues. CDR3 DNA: TGTGCCAGCTTTGACAGGTTTTATGGGAATGAGCAGTTCTTC. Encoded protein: CASFDRFYGNEQFF.

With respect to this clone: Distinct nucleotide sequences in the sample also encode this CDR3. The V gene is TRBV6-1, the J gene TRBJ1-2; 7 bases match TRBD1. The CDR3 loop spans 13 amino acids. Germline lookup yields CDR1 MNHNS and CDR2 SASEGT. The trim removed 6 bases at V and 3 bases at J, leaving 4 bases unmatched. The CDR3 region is CASSRDSDYGYTF. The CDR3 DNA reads TGTGCCAGCAGCCGGGACAGCGACTATGGCTACACCTTC.

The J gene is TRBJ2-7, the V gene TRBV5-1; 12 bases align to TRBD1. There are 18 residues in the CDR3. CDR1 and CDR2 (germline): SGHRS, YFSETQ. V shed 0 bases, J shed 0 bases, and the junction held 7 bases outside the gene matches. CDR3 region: CASSLGGTGGLHSYEQYF. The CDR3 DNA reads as TGCGCCAGCAGCTTGGGAGGGACAGGGGGCCTCCACTCCTACGAGCAGTACTTC.

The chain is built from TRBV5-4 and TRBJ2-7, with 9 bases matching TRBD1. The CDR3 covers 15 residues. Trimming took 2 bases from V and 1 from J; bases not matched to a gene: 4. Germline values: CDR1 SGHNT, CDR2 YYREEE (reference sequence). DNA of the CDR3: TGTGCCAGCAGCTTACAGGGGGCGAGTTCCTACGAGCAGTACTTC. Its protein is CASSLQGASSYEQYF.

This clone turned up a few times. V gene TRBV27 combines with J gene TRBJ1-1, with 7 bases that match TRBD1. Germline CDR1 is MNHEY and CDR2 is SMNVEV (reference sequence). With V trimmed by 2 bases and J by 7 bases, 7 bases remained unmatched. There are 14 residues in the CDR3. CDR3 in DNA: TGTGCCAGCAGTTTAAATCGGGACAGCGTTGAAGCTTTCTTT. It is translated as CASSLNRDSVEAFF.

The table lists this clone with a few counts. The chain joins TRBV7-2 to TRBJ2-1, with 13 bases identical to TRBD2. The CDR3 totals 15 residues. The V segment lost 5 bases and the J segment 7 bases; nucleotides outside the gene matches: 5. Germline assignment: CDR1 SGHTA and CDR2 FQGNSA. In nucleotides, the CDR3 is TGTGCCAGCAGCGATCGGACTAGCGGGAGTAATGAGCAGTTCTTC. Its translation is CASSDRTSGSNEQFF.

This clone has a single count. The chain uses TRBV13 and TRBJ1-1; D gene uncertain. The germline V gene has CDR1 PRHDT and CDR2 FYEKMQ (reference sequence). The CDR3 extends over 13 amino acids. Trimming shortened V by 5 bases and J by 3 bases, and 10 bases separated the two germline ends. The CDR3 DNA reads TGTGCCAGCAGCACTACCGGGGACACTGAAGCTTTCTTT. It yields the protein CASSTTGDTEAFF.

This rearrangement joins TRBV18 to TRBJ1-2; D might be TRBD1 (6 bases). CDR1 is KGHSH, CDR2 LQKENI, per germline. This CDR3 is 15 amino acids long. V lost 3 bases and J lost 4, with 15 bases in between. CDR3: CASSPGAGAGYGYTF. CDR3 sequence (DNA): TGTGCCAGCTCACCGGGGGCAGGGGCCGGCTATGGCTACACCTTC.

The CDR3 loop reads CASSPPGEQFF. CDR3 DNA: TGTGCCAGCTCACCACCGGGAGAGCAGTTCTTC. The genes are TRBV18 and TRBJ2-1; no clear D. CDR1 and CDR2 from the germline V gene are KGHSH and LQKENI. The V end lost 0 bases, the J end lost 10 bases, and 4 bases lay between the germline ends. The CDR3 contains 11 residues.